The 13 T cell receptor beta chains below all came from one sample that was sequenced in a study of Ad26.COV2.S vaccination and SARS-CoV-2 variants (dated by TCRdb to about 2021). Library generation was performed with the immunoSEQ multiplex PCR assay. Sourced from immuneACCESS, this table was stored by TCRdb with only in-frame sequences that have V and J called. A share of the clones is absent; for the studies checked, an unresolved V gene accounts for under half, and the remainder has no known explanation. The sample includes roughly 420,000 clones, with about 91% observed a single time. The ten largest clones capture about 2.4% of the sample. In the paper's terms, the treatment or condition label means: roughly 20 received Ad26.COV2.S at low or high dose, single or two shots; about 5 received placebo; per-sample allocation not given. For vaccine and placebo recipients, the sequenced repertoires came from samples collected on day 63 after the first injection.

This specimen consisted of peripheral blood, obtained in a trial of Ad26.COV2.S vaccine versus placebo. These receptors were taken from a person between 18 and 65 years old who received the Ad26.COV2.S COVID-19 vaccine or a placebo.

This clone turned up a few times. The V call is TRBV9, the J call TRBJ2-3; D unclear. V lost 0 bases, J lost 6 bases, and 11 bases lay in between. Germline CDR1 SGDLS, CDR2 YYNGEE. This CDR3 is built from 14 residues. In DNA, the CDR3 is TGTGCCAGCAGCGTAGCCCGGACCGAGGATACGCAGTATTTT. It codes for CASSVARTEDTQYF.

The gene calls are TRBV28 and TRBJ1-5, with D possibly TRBD1 on 6 matching bases. Trimming took off 2 bases at V and 2 bases at J, with 13 bases between the two ends. The CDR3 length is 16 residues. In germline, CDR1 is MDHEN, CDR2 SYDVKM. The chain's CDR3 is CASSLVGRGGNQPQHF. In nucleotides, the CDR3 is TGTGCCAGCAGTTTAGTTGGCAGGGGAGGCAATCAGCCCCAGCATTTT.

This clone appeared a single time. The gene calls are TRBV5-5 and TRBJ2-5; D remains ambiguous. V was clipped by 0 bases and J by 6 bases, with 3 bases between them. Germline values: CDR1 SGHKS, CDR2 YYEKEE (reference sequence). There are 11 residues in the CDR3. CDR3: CASSLGQTQYF. In nucleotides, the CDR3 is TGTGCCAGCAGCTTGGGGCAGACCCAGTACTTC.

CDR3 sequence reads: CASSFRAPAAGIQTQYF. CDR3 nucleotides: TGTGCCAGCAGCTTTCGGGCACCGGCAGCGGGAATACAGACCCAGTACTTC. This sequence joins TRBV7-2 and TRBJ2-5; 7 bases are a match to TRBD2. The trim removed 3 bases at V and 6 bases at J, leaving 16 bases unmatched. The CDR3 spans 17 residues. The germline CDR1 and CDR2 sequences are SGHTA and FQGNSA.

The J gene is TRBJ2-7, the V gene TRBV24-1; D not resolved. The V end lost 3 bases, the J end lost 0 bases, and 11 bases lay between the germline ends. The V gene's germline CDR1 is KGHDR and CDR2 SFDVKD. CDR3 length: 15 residues. DNA of the CDR3: TGTGCCACCAGTGATAACACAGCGAGCTCCTACGAGCAGTACTTC. This codes for CATSDNTASSYEQYF.

The V and J genes are TRBV15 and TRBJ2-3; perhaps TRBD2 as D (5 bases). CDR3 size: 16 residues. The germline V gene encodes CDR1 LNHNV and CDR2 YYDKDF (reference sequence). V lost 0 bases and J lost 0, with 10 bases in between. CDR3 nucleotide sequence: TGTGCCACCAGCAGAGAAAGACTACTCAGCACAGATACGCAGTATTTT. This encodes CATSRERLLSTDTQYF.

The chain is built from TRBV5-6 and TRBJ1-1; D unclear. CDR3 length equals 16 residues. The V end lost 5 bases, the J end lost 0 bases, and 17 bases lay between the germline ends. Germline CDR1 SGHDT, CDR2 YYEEEE. CDR3 protein: CASSRGQSLMNTEAFF. CDR3 sequence (DNA): TGTGCCAGCAGTCGAGGTCAGTCACTTATGAACACTGAAGCTTTCTTT.

V gene TRBV19 combines with J gene TRBJ2-2; 10 bases agree with TRBD1. The CDR3 has 18 residues. V was pared by 7 bases and J by 5 bases, with 16 bases of the junction left unmatched. The V gene's germline CDR1 is LNHDA and CDR2 SQIVND (reference sequence). CDR3 sequence reads: CASMGQGFGFRGTGELFF. For the CDR3, the DNA is TGTGCCAGTATGGGACAGGGGTTTGGGTTTCGGGGGACCGGGGAGCTGTTTTTT.

The CDR3 nucleotides are TGTGCCAGCAGAACGACAGCTTGGGGGGAAAAACTGTTTTTT. Its translation: CASRTTAWGEKLFF. V is TRBV6-5 and J is TRBJ1-4; D perhaps matches TRBD1 (5 bases). The germline CDR1 and CDR2 sequences are MNHEY and SVGAGI. There are 14 residues in the CDR3. Trimming cost V 6 bases and J 8 bases, with 16 bases left between them.

A single count supports this clone. This rearrangement joins TRBV4-2 to TRBJ2-2; a weak D match, TRBD2 (5 bases). The germline V gene has CDR1 LGHNA and CDR2 YNFKEQ. This CDR3 comprises 15 residues. V was trimmed by 0 bases and J by 4 bases, leaving 9 bases between them. This CDR3 is CASSQDGAGTGELFF. CDR3 DNA sequence: TGTGCCAGCAGCCAAGATGGTGCGGGCACCGGGGAGCTGTTTTTT.

The V call is TRBV11-1, the J call TRBJ2-3; maybe TRBD2 (5 bases). The germline V gene has CDR1 SGHAT and CDR2 FQDESV (reference sequence). Trimming took off 5 bases at V and 2 bases at J, with 11 bases between the two ends. The CDR3 covers 14 residues. In DNA form, the CDR3 reads TGTGCCAGCAGCCCCTCGGGGATCACAGATACGCAGTATTTT. It yields the protein CASSPSGITDTQYF.

This chain connects TRBV13 to TRBJ2-5, with TRBD2 identical over 10 bases. The CDR3 totals 16 residues. Germline CDR1 PRHDT, CDR2 FYEKMQ (reference sequence). With 6 bases clipped from V and 5 bases from J, the junction kept 12 bases outside the gene matches. CDR3: CASRRPSGSSAETQYF. The CDR3 DNA follows: TGTGCCAGCAGAAGGCCTAGCGGGAGTTCCGCGGAGACCCAGTACTTC.

The rearrangement links TRBV5-1 to TRBJ2-3; 7 bases match TRBD2. V shed 5 bases and J 2 bases; nucleotides not matched to a gene: 8. This CDR3 region has 15 residues. Germline CDR1 and CDR2: SGHRS and YFSETQ. The CDR3 DNA follows: TGCGCCAGCAGTCGGGTAAGCGGGGACACAGATACGCAGTATTTT. This translates into CASSRVSGDTDTQYF.